This entry lists 22 T cell receptor beta chains sequenced from one sample in a study of T cell responses to AZD1222 COVID-19 vaccine. The table came from immunoSEQ multiplex PCR; TCRdb's copy has only in-frame clones and leaves some out. The table lists under 150,000 clones, approximately 89% of them singletons, with approximately 2.6% in the top ten. Source: peripheral blood, taken on day 0 of AZD1222 vaccination. These receptors originate from an adult in good health.

Here the CDR3 reads CASSYSGANEQFF. In nucleotides, the CDR3 is TGCGCCAGCAGCTACAGCGGGGCCAATGAGCAGTTCTTC. This chain connects TRBV5-1 to TRBJ2-1; 7 bases are shared with TRBD2. Trimming removed 3 bases from V and 6 bases from J; junction bases left unmatched: 3. CDR1 is SGHRS and CDR2 is YFSETQ in the germline V gene. The CDR3 runs to 13 residues. Supplemented by reference TRBV5-1 and TRBJ2-1, the full variable domain reads KAGVTQTPRYLIKTRGQQVTLSCSPISGHRSVSWYQQTPGQGLQFLFEYFSETQRNKGNFPGRFSGRQFSNSRSEMNVSTLELGDSALYLCASSYSGANEQFFGPGTRLTVL.

The chain is built from TRBV30 and TRBJ2-3, with D possibly called TRBD1 or TRBD2 (5 bases each). Germline CDR1 and CDR2: GTSNPN and SVGIG (reference sequence). This CDR3 spans 13 amino acids. V gave up 5 bases and J gave up 6 bases, with 15 bases separating them. The CDR3: CAWLRDEGDTQYF. Here the CDR3 DNA reads TGTGCCTGGCTCCGGGACGAGGGCGATACGCAGTATTTT.

This clone was recorded once. The chain joins TRBV19 to TRBJ1-2; D call uncertain. V lost 6 bases to trimming and J lost 7 bases, with 15 bases between them. This CDR3 contains 13 residues. Germline CDR1 and CDR2: LNHDA and SQIVND (reference sequence). The CDR3 DNA sequence: TGTGCCAGTAGCACCCTAAACCGCCGTGGCTACACCTTC. Translation: CASSTLNRRGYTF.

This clone appeared a single time. This chain connects TRBV28 to TRBJ2-7; the match to TRBD2 covers 13 bases. Looked up from germline, CDR1 is MDHEN and CDR2 is SYDVKM. CDR3 length: 16 amino acids. Losses at the gene ends were 5 bases for V and 2 bases for J; bases not matched to a gene: 6. As DNA, the CDR3 is TGTGCCAGCAGTCCCCCCGGGACTAGCGGGGCCTACGAGCAGTACTTC. Its translation is CASSPPGTSGAYEQYF.

CDR3 sequence (DNA): TGTGCCAGCTCACTTACCGGGACTGACTACGAGCAGTACTTC. The encoded protein is CASSLTGTDYEQYF. This chain uses TRBV18 with TRBJ2-7, with D possibly TRBD2 on 6 matching bases. Trimming removed 4 bases at V and 3 bases at J, with 13 bases between. Germline V gene lookup returns CDR1 KGHSH and CDR2 LQKENI. The CDR3 loop spans 14 amino acids.

The chain links TRBV7-9 to TRBJ1-6; 10 nucleotides line up with TRBD1. The V and J ends lost 5 bases and 5 bases, in that order; junction bases with no gene match: 3. The CDR3 is made up of 15 amino acids. Germline CDR1 SEHNR, CDR2 FQNEAQ (reference sequence). The chain's CDR3 is CASSRQGANNSPLHF. CDR3 DNA: TGTGCCAGCAGCAGACAGGGGGCTAATAATTCACCCCTCCACTTT.

The chain carries TRBV5-4 and TRBJ2-7; 8 positions agree with TRBD1. CDR1 and CDR2 (germline): SGHNT, YYREEE (reference sequence). The V gene end was trimmed by 1 base and the J gene end by 5 bases; junction bases not matched to a gene: 5. This CDR3 has 14 residues. DNA for the CDR3: TGTGCCAGCAGCTTGTGGGCAGGGGGCAACGAGCAGTACTTC. It translates to CASSLWAGGNEQYF. Supplemented by reference TRBV5-4 and TRBJ2-7, the full variable domain reads ETGVTQSPTHLIKTRGQQVTLRCSSQSGHNTVSWYQQALGQGPQFIFQYYREEENGRGNFPPRFSGLQFPNYSSELNVNALELDDSALYLCASSLWAGGNEQYFGPGTRLTVT.

The chain has TRBV7-2 and TRBJ2-1; D gene unclear. CDR3 length equals 13 residues. In germline, CDR1 is SGHTA, CDR2 FQGNSA. Deletions cut 5 bases from V and 4 bases from J, with 9 bases between. CDR3 sequence (DNA): TGTGCCAGCAGCCCCGGAAGGTACAATGAGCAGTTCTTC. Translating gives CASSPGRYNEQFF.

The chain joins TRBV7-8 to TRBJ1-6, with D possibly being TRBD1 (6 bases). Trimming took off 2 bases at V and 9 bases at J, with 14 bases between the two ends. The CDR3 runs 15 residues. CDR1 and CDR2 (germline): SGHVS, FQNEAQ. The CDR3 nucleotides are TGTGCCAGCAGCTTATCAGGGGCGCCGAGTTCACCCCTCCACTTT. This sequence encodes CASSLSGAPSSPLHF.

The chain couples TRBV2 to TRBJ1-5, with D possibly matching TRBD1 (6 bases). Germline V gene lookup returns CDR1 SNHLY and CDR2 FYNNEI. The CDR3 sequence is 14 residues long. Trimming removed 5 bases from V and 5 bases from J, with 13 bases in between. The CDR3 sequence is CASSYGAGDQPQHF. The DNA of the CDR3 is TGTGCCAGCAGTTATGGGGCAGGGGATCAGCCCCAGCATTTT.

This sequence joins TRBV15 and TRBJ2-7; TRBD1 aligns across 8 bases. CDR3 length: 12 residues. Germline assignment: CDR1 LNHNV and CDR2 YYDKDF (reference sequence). Germline trimming cut 11 bases from V and 3 bases from J; bases unmatched to any gene: 6. CDR3 DNA sequence: TGTGCCGTATCGGACAGGGTCTACGAGCAGTACTTC. Its translation is CAVSDRVYEQYF.

The V call is TRBV28, the J call TRBJ1-4; D is undetermined. CDR3 length: 14 amino acids. Germline-derived CDR1 and CDR2 are MDHEN and SYDVKM. The V gene lost 3 bases and the J gene lost 3 bases, with 8 bases spanning the gap. CDR3 protein: CASSLRISNEKLFF. Here the CDR3 DNA reads TGTGCCAGCAGTTTGAGGATCTCTAATGAAAAACTGTTTTTT.

The DNA for the CDR3 is TGTGCCAGCTCACATTTGGAGGGGTGGGCCACAGATACGCAGTATTTT. This gives the protein CASSHLEGWATDTQYF. The chain employs TRBV18 and TRBJ2-3; possibly TRBD2 for D (6 bases). The germline V gene has CDR1 KGHSH and CDR2 LQKENI. There are 16 residues in the CDR3. V was shortened by 4 bases and J by 2 bases, with 16 bases between the two germline ends.

The CDR3 DNA is TGCGCCAGCAGCTTTGCACTAGCGGGGTTCACAGATACGCAGTATTTT. It yields the protein CASSFALAGFTDTQYF. The rearrangement uses TRBV5-1 and TRBJ2-3, with TRBD2 matching 10 bases. The V gene end was trimmed by 2 bases and the J gene end by 2 bases; junction bases not matched to a gene: 5. The germline gives CDR1 SGHRS, CDR2 YFSETQ. This CDR3 is 16 amino acids long.

The chain is built from TRBV27 and TRBJ1-2, with no clear D. This CDR3 is 13 amino acids long. Between the trimmed V and J ends, which lost 7 bases and 8 bases, there was a span of 17 bases. Germline CDR1 and CDR2: MNHEY and SMNVEV (reference sequence). Here the CDR3 reads CASKGFLWSGYTF. In nucleotides, the CDR3 is TGTGCCAGCAAGGGTTTCTTATGGTCGGGCTACACCTTC.

The rearrangement links TRBV18 to TRBJ2-5; D not certain. Germline CDR1 and CDR2: KGHSH and LQKENI. The germline V and J ends were trimmed by 5 bases and 5 bases, with 9 bases remaining between them. CDR3 length equals 12 residues. In DNA form, the CDR3 reads TGTGCCAGCTCATCTGTCGCGGAGACCCAGTACTTC. Translating it yields CASSSVAETQYF.

V gene TRBV5-1 combines with J gene TRBJ2-1; TRBD2 agrees at 13 bases. This CDR3 region has 17 residues. After removal of 4 bases from V and 4 bases from J, the junction contained 8 bases not matched to a gene. Germline V gene sequence: CDR1 SGHRS, CDR2 YFSETQ. In nucleotides, the CDR3 is TGCGCCAGCAGCACGGGACTAGCGGGGCTTGCATACAATGAGCAGTTCTTC. Protein: CASSTGLAGLAYNEQFF.

The chain carries TRBV7-9 and TRBJ1-3; D remains ambiguous. The CDR3 has 13 residues. CDR1 SEHNR and CDR2 FQNEAQ come from the germline V gene (reference sequence). Trimming removed 7 bases from V and 0 bases from J, with 7 bases in between. CDR3 sequence (DNA): TGTGCCAGCATGATACACTCTGGAAACACCATATATTTT. It codes for CASMIHSGNTIYF.

This clone was seen a few times. The chain carries TRBV10-3 and TRBJ2-3, with 8 nucleotides matching TRBD2. V was clipped by 6 bases and J by 6 bases; unmatched bases: 11. The CDR3 spans 15 residues. Germline CDR1 is ENHRY and CDR2 is SYGVKD. The CDR3 DNA reads as TGTGCCATCAGGCCGGGACTAGGGGACGCTGATACGCAGTATTTT. Encoded protein: CAIRPGLGDADTQYF.

This clone occurred once. The gene calls are TRBV7-6 and TRBJ2-1; D uncertain. The CDR3 loop spans 15 amino acids. Trimming removed 4 bases from V and 4 bases from J, with 14 bases in between. Germline CDR1 is SGHVS and CDR2 is FNYEAQ. CDR3 residues: CASSSNANKYNEQFF. In DNA form, the CDR3 reads TGTGCCAGCAGCTCGAACGCTAACAAGTACAATGAGCAGTTCTTC.

The chain recombines TRBV18 with TRBJ1-2; D ambiguous. The CDR3 is 13 residues long. Germline CDR1 is KGHSH and CDR2 is LQKENI. V lost 3 bases to trimming and J lost 3 bases, with 8 bases between them. This CDR3 reads CASSPRVDYGYTF. As DNA, the CDR3 is TGTGCCAGCTCACCTCGGGTTGACTATGGCTACACCTTC.

This clone was seen once. The genes are TRBV4-3 and TRBJ1-3; 7 bases align to TRBD1. Trimming at V came to 4 bases and at J to 2 bases, leaving 8 bases not matched to a gene. CDR1 and CDR2 from the germline V gene are LGHNA and YSLEER. This CDR3 is 16 amino acids long. CDR3 in DNA: TGCGCCAGCAGCCGAAAGCTAACAGGGGCTGGAAACACCATATATTTT. This translates into CASSRKLTGAGNTIYF.